This T cell receptor (beta chain) was observed in a study of technical replicates of blood from several donors. Only in-frame clones appear in the TCRdb table, and some are missing; sequencing was by immunoSEQ multiplex PCR. The data hold more than 90,000 clones, with approximately 96% observed a single time. Specimen: T cells isolated from PBMCs. The receptor comes from a human donor in good health.

The chain's CDR3 is CASSPMNTEAFF. The CDR3 DNA sequence: TGTGCCAGCAGCCCCATGAACACTGAAGCTTTCTTT. This chain uses TRBV6-5 with TRBJ1-1; D is uncertain. Per germline, CDR1 MNHEY and CDR2 SVGAGI. This CDR3 comprises 12 residues. Trimming removed 6 bases from V and 0 bases from J, with 5 bases in between.